The clone carrying this TCR beta chain was observed a handful of times. Alpha- and beta-chain coverage of first-strand cDNA came from TRAV- and TRBV-specific primers. The authors amplified TCRs for 15 to 25 PCR cycles with a constant-region primer and a V-primer adapter. TCRdb redid the calling of the reads with MiXCR, one entry per CDR3 protein. The table records tens of thousands of distinct CDR3 sequences, under 30% of them present only once. This sample is part of a study of low-dose radiotherapy and immunotherapy resistance in tumors. Study in general: Every two weeks patients got nivolumab 240 mg flat dose, plus ipilimumab 1 mg/kg every six weeks, intravenously.

V gave up 0 bases and J gave up 1 base, with 12 bases separating them. CDR1 is SGHRS, CDR2 YFSETQ, per germline. The CDR3 is 16 amino acids. Time point described: after trial treatment. Noted treatment: LDRT plus nivolumab, ipilimumab, low-dose cyclophosphamide and aspirin (RACIN trial). V is TRBV5-1 and J is TRBJ2-3; no clear D. The sequencing here drew on PBMCs, taken after low-dose radiotherapy plus immunotherapy. The clonotype originates from a male donor with prostate cancer. DNA of the CDR3: TGCGCCAGCAGCTTGGGGGCCCGGATCGGCACAGATACGCAGTATTTT. This encodes CASSLGARIGTDTQYF.